This TCR beta chain was recorded in a study of T cell repertoires in aging, cancer and after chemotherapy. Study information: Patients with glioblastoma brain tumors were sampled before and after temozolomide-based therapy. Study-level findings and limits: Healthy donors lost TCR diversity with age mainly through richness, cancer patients through richness and evenness.

Peripheral blood genomic DNA, not sorted cells or RNA, was the template. The V gene lost 3 bases and the J gene lost 2 bases, with 12 bases spanning the gap. The CDR3 contains 15 residues. Remarks on this clonotype: The antigen is not known.

A mixed TRB-A/B primer pool amplified rearranged TRB by multiplex touch-down PCR. In TCRdb, the multiplex PCR reads were re-called with MiXCR into one record per CDR3 protein. The table includes around 2,400 distinct CDR3 sequences, under 30% detected once. The receptor comes from a human donor with a solid tumor. This chain joins TRBV12-3 or TRBV12-4 and TRBJ2-3, with D possibly matching TRBD1 (5 bases). Sequencing used blood. CDR3 sequence: CASSFWGRDTDTQYF. The CDR3 DNA sequence: TGTGCCAGCAGTTTTTGGGGCAGGGACACAGATACGCAGTATTTT.